A selection of T cell receptor beta chains follows, all from one sample in a study of shared clonotypes between healthy human individuals. Some clones are missing from TCRdb's copy, which holds only in-frame ones; the method was immunoSEQ multiplex PCR. The profile shows under 2.5 million clones, just under 95% of them singletons. The source material was naive CD4+ T cells from PBMCs. All receptors derive from a man between 18 and 35 years old in good health. Some clones in this sample may be carry-over from other donors' samples. Each CDR3 is given without its conserved first and last residue. The size of a clone is reported for some rows only, either as once, few or many, or as a class for expanded clones.

J | size | V | CDR3
TRBJ2-3 | . | TRBV27 | ASSPTRTAGYTDTQY
TRBJ2-1 | . | TRBV2 | ASSEYEQF
TRBJ2-3 | . | TRBV4-2 | ASSRTTAPSTDTQY
TRBJ1-5 | . | TRBV5-1 | ASSFGGAGQPQH
TRBJ1-1 | . | TRBV25-1 | ASSEYGGDTEAF
TRBJ1-5 | once | TRBV10-3 | AISAGQGEDNQPQH
TRBJ1-2 | . | TRBV15 | ATSFPTGVKYGYT
TRBJ1-2 | . | TRBV28 | ASKTGANWSGYT
TRBJ2-1 | . | TRBV19 | ATSRGQWVDEQF
TRBJ2-2 | . | TRBV23-1 | ASPGGGDHPGELF
TRBJ1-3 | . | TRBV5-1 | ASSFVGGGNTIY
TRBJ2-1 | . | TRBV27 | ASKRGVWYEQF
TRBJ2-1 | . | TRBV5-1 | ASSLAVQGASYSNEQF
TRBJ2-1 | . | TRBV11-2 | ASSFLAGSYNEQF
TRBJ2-2 | . | TRBV30 | AWSFGVGELF
TRBJ2-7 | . | TRBV5-1 | ASSSGTSAPYEQY
TRBJ2-5 | . | TRBV7-2 | ASSLAGGQETQY
TRBJ1-5 | once | TRBV29-1 | SVVIGGSRDRH
TRBJ2-7 | . | TRBV7-2 | ASSTSVGSSYEQY
TRBJ2-6 | . | TRBV5-1 | ATRTVGANVLT
TRBJ2-7 | . | TRBV9 | ASSPGGGSSYEQY
TRBJ2-1 | . | TRBV6-5 | ASSPTGQGLNEQF
TRBJ2-1 | . | TRBV6-5 | ASSTPQDKADEQF
TRBJ2-7 | . | TRBV28 | ASKRGAGGPYEQY
TRBJ2-1 | . | TRBV29-1 | SVVPPGGQF
TRBJ2-5 | . | TRBV7-2 | ASRGGTYRGGTQY
TRBJ2-7 | . | TRBV10-1 | ASSEAAIGGKYEQY
TRBJ1-4 | . | TRBV28 | ASSPQGAPRGLF
TRBJ1-3 | . | TRBV6-1 | ASSGQGASGNTIY
TRBJ2-1 | . | TRBV10-2 | ASSYDLGREQF
TRBJ1-2 | . | TRBV28 | ASSWGAGNYGYT
TRBJ2-1 | . | TRBV6-1 | ASIGEGEYNEQF
TRBJ1-1 | few | TRBV7-2 | ASSFRQAAF
TRBJ1-1 | . | TRBV11-3 | ASGLHSSPLDAF
TRBJ2-5 | . | TRBV19 | ASSQRGTGGETQY
TRBJ1-4 | . | TRBV4-1 | ASSPRPLRDEKLF
TRBJ1-2 | . | TRBV12-5 | ASGFYLGSGYT
TRBJ1-6 | . | TRBV21-1 | ASSRTVATHHNSPLH
TRBJ1-2 | . | TRBV5-1 | ASSLANNEREGYT
TRBJ1-5 | few | TRBV2 | ASSERQGNQPQH
TRBJ2-5 | . | TRBV7-3 | ASSLIGAGGSNKETQY
TRBJ1-1 | . | TRBV5-1 | ASSLDVSTEAF
TRBJ2-2 | . | TRBV4-2 | ASSQVPGATDTGELF
TRBJ2-3 | . | TRBV7-6 | ASSLAARGSTDTQY
TRBJ2-1 | . | TRBV9 | ASSVTGTSGYNEQF
TRBJ1-1 | . | TRBV5-1 | ASSSQGASTEAF
TRBJ2-7 | . | TRBV5-1 | ASSNAYEQY
TRBJ1-1 | . | TRBV18 | ASSRIQGLDTEAF
TRBJ2-3 | . | TRBV28 | ASSLRDTQY
TRBJ2-2 | . | TRBV18 | ASSQTSTTGELF
TRBJ2-2 | . | TRBV12-2 | ASRLLPSRDAGGDTGELF
TRBJ1-3 | . | TRBV6-5 | ASRDPWAGNTIY
TRBJ2-2 | . | TRBV7-2 | ASSPIMVAGDTGELF
TRBJ1-2 | few | TRBV5-6 | ASSEADRGGYGYT
TRBJ2-5 | . | TRBV6-5 | ASSPSGETQY
TRBJ1-5 | . | TRBV18 | ASSPQQVGGDQPQH